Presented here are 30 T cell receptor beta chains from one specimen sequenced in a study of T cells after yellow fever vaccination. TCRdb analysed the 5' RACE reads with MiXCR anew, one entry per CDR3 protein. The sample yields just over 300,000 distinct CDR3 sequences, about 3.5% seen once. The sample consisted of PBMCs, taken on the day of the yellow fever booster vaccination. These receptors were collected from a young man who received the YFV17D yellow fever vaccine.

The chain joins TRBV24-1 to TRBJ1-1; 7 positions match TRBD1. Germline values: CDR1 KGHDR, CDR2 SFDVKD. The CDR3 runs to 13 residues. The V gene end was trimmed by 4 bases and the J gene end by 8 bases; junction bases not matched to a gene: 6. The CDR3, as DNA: TGTGCCACCAGTGACCGTAACAGGGGAGAAGCTTTCTTT. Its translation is CATSDRNRGEAFF.

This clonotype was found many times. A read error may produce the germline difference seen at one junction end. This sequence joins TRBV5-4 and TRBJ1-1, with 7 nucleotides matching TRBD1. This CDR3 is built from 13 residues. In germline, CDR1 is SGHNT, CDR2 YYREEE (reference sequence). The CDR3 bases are TGTGCCAGCAGCCTACTCGAGGGGGCTGAGGCTTTCTTT. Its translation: CASSLLEGAEAFF.

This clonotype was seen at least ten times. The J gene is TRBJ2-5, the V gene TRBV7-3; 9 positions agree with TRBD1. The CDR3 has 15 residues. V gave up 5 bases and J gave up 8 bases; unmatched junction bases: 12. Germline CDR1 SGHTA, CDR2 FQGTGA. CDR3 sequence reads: CASSENGGTGRTQYF. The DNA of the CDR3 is TGTGCCAGCAGCGAGAACGGGGGGACAGGGAGAACCCAGTACTTC.

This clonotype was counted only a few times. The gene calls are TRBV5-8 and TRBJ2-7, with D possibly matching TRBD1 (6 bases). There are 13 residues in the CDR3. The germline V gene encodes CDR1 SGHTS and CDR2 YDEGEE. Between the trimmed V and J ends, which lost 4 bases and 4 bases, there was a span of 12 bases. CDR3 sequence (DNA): TGTGCCAGCAGCCGAGACGACAGGTACGAGCAGTACGTC. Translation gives CASSRDDRYEQYV.

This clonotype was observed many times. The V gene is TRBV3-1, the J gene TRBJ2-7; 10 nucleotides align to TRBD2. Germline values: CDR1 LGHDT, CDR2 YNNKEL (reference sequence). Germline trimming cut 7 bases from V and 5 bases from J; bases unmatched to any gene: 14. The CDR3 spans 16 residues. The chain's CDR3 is CASNPSYSGGPHEQYF. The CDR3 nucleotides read TGTGCCAGCAACCCGTCGTATAGCGGGGGGCCGCACGAGCAGTACTTC.

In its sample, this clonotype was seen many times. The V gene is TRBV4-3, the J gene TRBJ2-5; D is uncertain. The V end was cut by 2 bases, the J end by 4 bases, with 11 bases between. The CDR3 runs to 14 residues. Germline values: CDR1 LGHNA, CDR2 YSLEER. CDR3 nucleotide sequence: TGCGCCAGCAGCCAATCCCGGGTTTCAGAGACCCAGTACTTC. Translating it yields CASSQSRVSETQYF.

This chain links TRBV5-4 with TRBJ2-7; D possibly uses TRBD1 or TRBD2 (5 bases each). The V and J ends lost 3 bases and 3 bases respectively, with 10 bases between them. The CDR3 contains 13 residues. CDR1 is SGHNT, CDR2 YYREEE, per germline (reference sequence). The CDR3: CASSSGTDYEQYF. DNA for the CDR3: TGTGCCAGCAGCTCCGGGACGGACTACGAGCAGTACTTC.

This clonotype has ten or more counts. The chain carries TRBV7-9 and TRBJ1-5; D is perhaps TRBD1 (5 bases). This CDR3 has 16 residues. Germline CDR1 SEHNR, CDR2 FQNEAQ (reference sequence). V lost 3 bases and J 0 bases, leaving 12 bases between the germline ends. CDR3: CASSFARVDSNQPQHF. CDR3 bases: TGTGCCAGCAGCTTCGCCAGGGTCGATAGCAATCAGCCCCAGCATTTT.

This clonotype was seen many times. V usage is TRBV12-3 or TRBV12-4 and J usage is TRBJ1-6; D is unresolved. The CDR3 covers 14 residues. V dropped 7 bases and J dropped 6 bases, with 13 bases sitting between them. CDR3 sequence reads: CASKREGFNSPLHF. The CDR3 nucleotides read TGTGCCAGCAAACGGGAGGGATTTAATTCACCCCTCCACTTT.

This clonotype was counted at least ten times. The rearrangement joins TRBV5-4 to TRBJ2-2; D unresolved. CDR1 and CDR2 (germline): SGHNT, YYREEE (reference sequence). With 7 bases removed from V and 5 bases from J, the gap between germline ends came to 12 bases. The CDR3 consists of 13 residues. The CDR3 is CASGPQETGELFF. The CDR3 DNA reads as TGTGCCAGCGGCCCACAAGAGACCGGGGAGCTGTTTTTT.

DNA of the CDR3: TGTGCCAGCAGTTACACCCCATACGAGCAGTACGTC. Protein: CASSYTPYEQYV. The V call is TRBV6-2 or TRBV6-3, the J call TRBJ2-7; D unclear. CDR1 is MNHEY, CDR2 SVGEGT, per germline. Deletions cut 2 bases from V and 4 bases from J, with 6 bases between. The CDR3 extends over 12 amino acids.

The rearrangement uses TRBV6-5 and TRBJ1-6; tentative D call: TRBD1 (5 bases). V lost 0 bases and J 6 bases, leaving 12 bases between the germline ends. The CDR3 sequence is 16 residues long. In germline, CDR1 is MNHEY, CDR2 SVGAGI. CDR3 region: CASSYSKGIGNSPLHF. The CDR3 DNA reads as TGTGCCAGCAGTTACTCGAAGGGGATAGGTAATTCACCCCTCCACTTT.

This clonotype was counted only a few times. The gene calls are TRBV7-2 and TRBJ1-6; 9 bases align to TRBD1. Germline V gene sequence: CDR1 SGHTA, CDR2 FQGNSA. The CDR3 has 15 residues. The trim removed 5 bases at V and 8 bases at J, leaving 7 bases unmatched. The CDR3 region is CASSLRTGGYSPLHF. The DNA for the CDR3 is TGTGCCAGCAGCCTCCGCACAGGGGGCTATTCACCCCTCCACTTT.

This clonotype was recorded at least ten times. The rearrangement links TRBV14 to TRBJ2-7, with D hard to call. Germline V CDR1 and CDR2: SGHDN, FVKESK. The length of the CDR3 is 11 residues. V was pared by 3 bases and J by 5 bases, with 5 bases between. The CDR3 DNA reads TGTGCCAGCAGCCAGGGAAACGAGCAGTACTTC. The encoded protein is CASSQGNEQYF.

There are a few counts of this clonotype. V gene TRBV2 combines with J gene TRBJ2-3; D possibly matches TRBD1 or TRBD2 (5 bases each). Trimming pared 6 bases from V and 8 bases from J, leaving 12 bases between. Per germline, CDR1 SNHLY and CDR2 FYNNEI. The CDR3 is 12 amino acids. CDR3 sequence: CASRSGGGTQYF. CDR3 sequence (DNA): TGTGCCAGCAGGTCCGGTGGGGGTACGCAGTATTTT.

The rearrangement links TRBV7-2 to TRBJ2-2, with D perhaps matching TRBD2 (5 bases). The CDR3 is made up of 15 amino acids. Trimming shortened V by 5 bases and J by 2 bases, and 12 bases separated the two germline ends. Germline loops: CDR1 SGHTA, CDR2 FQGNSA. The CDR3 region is CASSPPGINTGELFF. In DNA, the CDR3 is TGTGCCAGCAGCCCCCCCGGGATTAACACCGGGGAGCTGTTTTTT.

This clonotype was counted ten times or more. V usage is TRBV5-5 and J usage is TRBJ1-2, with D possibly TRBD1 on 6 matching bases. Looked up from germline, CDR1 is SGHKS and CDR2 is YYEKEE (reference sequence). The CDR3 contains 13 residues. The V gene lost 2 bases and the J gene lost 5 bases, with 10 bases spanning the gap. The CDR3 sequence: CASSLQGGYGYTF. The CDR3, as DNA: TGTGCCAGCAGCTTACAGGGAGGATATGGCTACACCTTC.

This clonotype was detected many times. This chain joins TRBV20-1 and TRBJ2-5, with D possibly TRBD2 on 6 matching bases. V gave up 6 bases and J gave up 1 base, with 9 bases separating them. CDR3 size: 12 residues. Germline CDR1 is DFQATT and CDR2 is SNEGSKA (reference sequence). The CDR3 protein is CSARDFQETQYF. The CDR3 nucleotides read TGCAGTGCCCGGGACTTCCAAGAGACCCAGTACTTC.

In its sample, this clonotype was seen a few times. CDR3 DNA: TGCAGTGCTACTACTAGCGGGGGCTTCCAAGAGACCCAGTACTTC. It yields the protein CSATTSGGFQETQYF. The chain recombines TRBV20-1 with TRBJ2-5; 11 bases map to TRBD2. The CDR3 has 15 residues. In germline, CDR1 is DFQATT, CDR2 SNEGSKA (reference sequence). With V trimmed by 4 bases and J by 1 base, 5 bases remained unmatched.

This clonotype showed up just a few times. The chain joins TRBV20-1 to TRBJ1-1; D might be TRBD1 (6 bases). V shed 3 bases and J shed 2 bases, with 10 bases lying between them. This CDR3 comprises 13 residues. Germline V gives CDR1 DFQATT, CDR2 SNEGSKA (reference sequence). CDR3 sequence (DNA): TGCAGTGCTAGCTACAGGGCTAACACTGAAGCTTTCTTT. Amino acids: CSASYRANTEAFF.

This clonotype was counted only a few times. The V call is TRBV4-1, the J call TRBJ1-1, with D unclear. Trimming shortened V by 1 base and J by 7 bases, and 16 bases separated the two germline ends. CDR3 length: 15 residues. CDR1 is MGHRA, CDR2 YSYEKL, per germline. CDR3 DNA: TGCGCCAGCAGCCAAGTAGCGCGGGGAAGTGGTGAAGCTTTCTTT. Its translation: CASSQVARGSGEAFF.

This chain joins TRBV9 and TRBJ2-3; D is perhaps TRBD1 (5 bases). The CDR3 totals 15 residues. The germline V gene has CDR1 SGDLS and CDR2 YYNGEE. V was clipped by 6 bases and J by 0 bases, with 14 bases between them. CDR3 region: CASTLSQGSTDTQYF. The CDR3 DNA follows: TGTGCCAGCACCCTAAGCCAGGGTAGCACAGATACGCAGTATTTT.

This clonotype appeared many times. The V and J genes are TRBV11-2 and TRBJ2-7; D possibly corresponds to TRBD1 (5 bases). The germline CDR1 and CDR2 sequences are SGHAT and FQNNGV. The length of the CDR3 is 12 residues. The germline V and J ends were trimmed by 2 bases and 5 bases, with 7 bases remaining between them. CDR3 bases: TGTGCCAGCAGCTTACAGGGCCACGAGCAGTACTTC. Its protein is CASSLQGHEQYF. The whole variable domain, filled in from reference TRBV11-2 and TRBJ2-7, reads EAGVAQSPRYKIIEKRQSVAFWCNPISGHATLYWYQQILGQGPKLLIQFQNNGVVDDSQLPKDRFSAERLKGVDSTLKIQPAKLEDSAVYLCASSLQGHEQYFGPGTRLTVT.

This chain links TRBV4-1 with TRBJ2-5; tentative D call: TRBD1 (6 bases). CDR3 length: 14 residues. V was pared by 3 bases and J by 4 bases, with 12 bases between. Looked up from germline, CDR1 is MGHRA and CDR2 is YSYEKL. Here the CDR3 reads CASSHLGARETQYF. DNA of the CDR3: TGCGCCAGCAGCCACCTGGGGGCCAGAGAGACCCAGTACTTC.

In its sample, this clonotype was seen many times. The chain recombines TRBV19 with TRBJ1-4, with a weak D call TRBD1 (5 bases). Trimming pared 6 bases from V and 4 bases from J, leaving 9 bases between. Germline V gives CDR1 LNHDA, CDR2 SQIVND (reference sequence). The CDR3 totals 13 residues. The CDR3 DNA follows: TGTGCCAGTAGCAGGGTGATTAATGAAAAACTGTTTTTT. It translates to CASSRVINEKLFF.

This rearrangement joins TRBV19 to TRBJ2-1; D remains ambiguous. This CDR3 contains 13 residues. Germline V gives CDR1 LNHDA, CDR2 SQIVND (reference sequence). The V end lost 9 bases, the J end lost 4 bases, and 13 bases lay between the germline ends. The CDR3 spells CASASLKYNEQFF. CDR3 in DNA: TGTGCCAGCGCATCATTAAAGTACAATGAGCAGTTCTTC.

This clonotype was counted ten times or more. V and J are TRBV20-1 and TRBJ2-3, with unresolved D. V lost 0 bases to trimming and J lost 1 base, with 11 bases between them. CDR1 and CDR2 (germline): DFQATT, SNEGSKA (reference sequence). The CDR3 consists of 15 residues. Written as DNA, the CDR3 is TGCAGTGCTAGAGATCGTTATGGTGGCACAGATACGCAGTATTTT. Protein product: CSARDRYGGTDTQYF.

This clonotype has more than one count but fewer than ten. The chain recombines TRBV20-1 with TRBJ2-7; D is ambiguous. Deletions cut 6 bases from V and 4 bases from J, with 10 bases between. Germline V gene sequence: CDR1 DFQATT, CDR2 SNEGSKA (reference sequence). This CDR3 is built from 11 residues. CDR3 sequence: CSAGTRYEQYF. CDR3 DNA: TGCAGTGCCGGAACGAGGTACGAGCAGTACTTC.

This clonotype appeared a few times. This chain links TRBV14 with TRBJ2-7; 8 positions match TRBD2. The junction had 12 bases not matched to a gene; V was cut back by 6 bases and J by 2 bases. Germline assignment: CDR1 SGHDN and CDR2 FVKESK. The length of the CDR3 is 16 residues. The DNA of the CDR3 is TGTGCCAGCAGACCGGGGGGGACGATCTCTCCCTACGAGCAGTACGTC. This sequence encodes CASRPGGTISPYEQYV.

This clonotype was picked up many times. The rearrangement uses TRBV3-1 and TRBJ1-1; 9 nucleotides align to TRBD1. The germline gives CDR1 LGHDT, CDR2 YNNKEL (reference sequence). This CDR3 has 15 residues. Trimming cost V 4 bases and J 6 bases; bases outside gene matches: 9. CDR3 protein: CASSPRTGEGAEAFF. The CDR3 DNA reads TGTGCCAGCAGCCCCAGGACAGGGGAGGGGGCTGAAGCTTTCTTT.